One T cell receptor beta chain is described in this entry. As yet, its antigen is unknown. This sample is part of a study of T cells in pancreatic ductal adenocarcinoma. Findings and caveats of the study: The resected pancreatic cancer cohort was biased toward the minority with early-stage disease.

Libraries were prepared by immunoSEQ multiplex PCR; TCRdb keeps only in-frame clonotypes and omits some of them. The sample has 97,000 or so clones; about 96% are singletons. Surgery without prior neoadjuvant therapy was the treatment of the selected pancreatic ductal adenocarcinoma patients. This TCR derives from a human donor with pancreatic ductal adenocarcinoma. Input material: PBMCs.

This CDR3 is CASSPRGGVATNEKLFF. CDR3 in DNA: TGTGCCAGTAGTCCCCGAGGGGGGGTTGCAACTAATGAAAAACTGTTTTTT. V is TRBV19 and J is TRBJ1-4, with a tentative D call TRBD1 (6 bases). Germline V CDR1 and CDR2: LNHDA, SQIVND (reference sequence). V lost 5 bases and J lost 0, with 16 bases in between. CDR3 size: 17 residues.